Listed below are T cell receptor beta chains from one sample, sequenced in a study of shared clonotypes between healthy human individuals. Sequenced by immunoSEQ multiplex PCR; TCRdb stores in-frame clones only, minus some. The sample shows millions of clones, 85% to 95% of them seen only once. The sample was naive CD4+ T cells sorted from blood. The receptors here all came from a man aged 18 to 30 in good health. The CDR3 runs from the conserved cysteine through the conserved F or W. The D gene is left open where the match is weak. The size field is filled for only some rows; it gives once, few, many or a size class.

j_gene | d_gene | v_gene | abundance | CDR3aa | CDR3nt
TRBJ2-5 | - | TRBV18 | - | CASTAQGQETQYF | TGTGCCAGCACCGCACAGGGCCAAGAGACCCAGTACTTC
TRBJ1-1 | TRBD1 | TRBV18 | - | CASSSQGALGMNTEAFF | TGTGCCAGCTCGTCACAGGGGGCGTTAGGAATGAACACTGAAGCTTTCTTT
TRBJ2-7 | - | TRBV19 | - | CASSIEFGIYEQYF | TGTGCCAGTAGTATAGAATTCGGGATATACGAGCAGTACTTC
TRBJ2-7 | - | TRBV2 | - | CASFSSYEQYF | TGTGCCAGCTTCTCATCCTACGAGCAGTACTTC
TRBJ2-1 | - | TRBV7-2 | once | CASSLPHTLEQFF | TGTGCCAGCAGCTTACCCCACACCCTCGAGCAGTTCTTC
TRBJ2-3 | TRBD2 | TRBV7-9 | - | CASSPGLAAFGDTQYF | TGTGCCAGCAGCCCGGGACTAGCTGCTTTTGGAGATACGCAGTATTTT
TRBJ2-5 | TRBD1 | TRBV7-9 | - | CASSTGQGQETQYF | TGTGCCAGCAGCACCGGACAGGGACAAGAGACCCAGTACTTC
TRBJ2-5 | - | TRBV5-4 | - | CASSFSIRRAPGAAQYF | TGTGCCAGCAGCTTCTCGATCCGGCGGGCCCCCGGAGCGGCCCAGTACTTC
TRBJ1-2 | TRBD1 | TRBV4-1 | - | CASSQLQDRGAYGYTF | TGCGCCAGCAGCCAACTCCAGGACAGGGGAGCCTATGGCTACACCTTC
TRBJ1-2 | - | TRBV2 | - | CASRAEGYGYTF | TGTGCCAGCAGGGCAGAAGGCTATGGCTACACCTTC
TRBJ2-2 | TRBD2 | TRBV7-2 | - | CASSLALAGGPYTGELFF | TGTGCCAGCAGCTTAGCGCTAGCGGGAGGGCCTTACACCGGGGAGCTGTTTTTT
TRBJ1-1 | - | TRBV10-3 | - | CAISSQASNTEAFF | TGTGCCATCAGTTCACAGGCCTCGAACACTGAAGCTTTCTTT
TRBJ2-1 | - | TRBV20-1 | - | CSATRDEQFF | TGCAGTGCTACGAGGGATGAGCAGTTCTTC
TRBJ2-2 | TRBD2 | TRBV5-6 | once | CASSYRTSGRKTGELFF | TGTGCCAGCAGTTATCGGACTAGCGGGAGGAAAACCGGGGAGCTGTTTTTT
TRBJ1-2 | - | TRBV2 | - | CASSPQGNYGYTF | TGTGCCAGCAGTCCCCAGGGGAACTATGGCTACACCTTC
TRBJ2-1 | TRBD2 | TRBV11-2 | - | CASSGRGGRRNEQFF | TGTGCCAGCAGCGGCCGGGGGGGCCGAAGAAATGAGCAGTTCTTC
TRBJ2-7 | - | TRBV6-1 | - | CASSGRDAFYEQYF | TGTGCCAGCAGTGGCCGGGACGCCTTCTACGAGCAGTACTTC
TRBJ2-3 | - | TRBV7-3 | - | CASSLTYTDTQYF | TGTGCCAGCAGTCTTACCTACACAGATACGCAGTATTTT
TRBJ2-5 | TRBD2 | TRBV6-1 | - | CASSEALTGGQETQYF | TGTGCCAGCAGTGAAGCGCTAACGGGGGGCCAAGAGACCCAGTACTTC
TRBJ2-2 | - | TRBV18 | - | CASSPKHPGELFF | TGTGCCAGCTCACCGAAACACCCCGGGGAGCTGTTTTTT
TRBJ1-5 | - | TRBV10-3 | once | CAISEIEDQPQHF | TGTGCCATCAGTGAGATCGAAGATCAGCCCCAGCATTTT
TRBJ1-5 | TRBD1 | TRBV10-3 | - | CAIGTGINQPQHF | TGTGCCATCGGGACAGGGATCAATCAGCCCCAGCATTTT
TRBJ1-1 | - | TRBV15 | - | CATSRVDTRNTEAFF | TGTGCCACCAGCAGAGTGGACACGAGGAACACTGAAGCTTTCTTT
TRBJ2-1 | TRBD1 | TRBV4-2 | - | CASNQDRGGEQFF | TGTGCCAGCAACCAGGACAGGGGAGGTGAGCAGTTCTTC
TRBJ1-1 | - | TRBV7-9 | - | CASSHEQLRTEAFF | TGTGCCAGCAGCCACGAGCAGTTAAGGACTGAAGCTTTCTTT